Listed below are T cell receptor beta chains from one sample, sequenced in a study of neurological immune-mediated disorders. MiXCR, run by TCRdb on the 5' RACE reads, gives a single entry per CDR3 protein. The data hold approximately 20,000 distinct CDR3 sequences, with approximately 26% observed a single time. What was sequenced was PBMCs. The receptors come from a man between 50 and 59 years old with HTLV-1-associated myelopathy (HAM/TSP). The CDR3 runs from the conserved cysteine through the conserved F or W. Each record gives: J gene, CDR3 length, V gene, clone size, D gene, CDR3 protein, CDR3 DNA. D genes are given only for firm matches. Clone size is given as once, few, many or a size class.

J gene: TRBJ1-2; CDR3 length: 13; V gene: TRBV7-8; clone size: many; D gene: NA; CDR3 protein: CASSLDGYVGYTF; CDR3 DNA: TGTGCCAGCAGCTTAGATGGCTACGTTGGCTACACCTTC
J gene: TRBJ1-2; CDR3 length: 13; V gene: TRBV28; clone size: few; D gene: NA; CDR3 protein: CASSFSANYGYTF; CDR3 DNA: TGTGCCAGCAGTTTTTCTGCTAACTATGGCTACACCTTC